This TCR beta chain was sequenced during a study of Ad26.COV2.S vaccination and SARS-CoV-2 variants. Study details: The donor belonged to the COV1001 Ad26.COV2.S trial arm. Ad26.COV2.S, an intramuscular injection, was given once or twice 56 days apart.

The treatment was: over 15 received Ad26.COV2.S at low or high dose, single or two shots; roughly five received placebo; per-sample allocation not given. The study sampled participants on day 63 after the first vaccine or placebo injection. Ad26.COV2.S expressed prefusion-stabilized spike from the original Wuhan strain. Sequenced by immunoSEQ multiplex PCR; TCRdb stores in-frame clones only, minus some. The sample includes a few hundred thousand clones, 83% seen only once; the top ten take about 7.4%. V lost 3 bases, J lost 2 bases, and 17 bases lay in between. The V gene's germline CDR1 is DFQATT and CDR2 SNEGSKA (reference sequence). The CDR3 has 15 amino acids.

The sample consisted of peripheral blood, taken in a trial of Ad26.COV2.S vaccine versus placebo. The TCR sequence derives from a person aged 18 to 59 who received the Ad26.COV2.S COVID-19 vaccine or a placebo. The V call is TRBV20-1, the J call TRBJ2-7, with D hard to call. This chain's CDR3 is CSASRRGYGPYEQYF. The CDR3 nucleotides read TGCAGTGCTAGTCGCCGTGGGTACGGCCCCTACGAGCAGTACTTC.